These T cell receptor beta chains were read from a single sample in a study of blood T cell repertoires in COVID-19. The assay was immunoSEQ multiplex PCR, and TCRdb's table has in-frame clones only and misses some. The table shows under 250,000 clones, with around 92% occurring only once. Sequenced: PBMCs or T cells enriched from blood (not recorded which). The source of these receptors is a woman aged 25-40 years with acute COVID-19. CDR3s include the opening cysteine and the closing phenylalanine or tryptophan. Fields, in order: D gene, clone size, V gene, J gene, CDR3 protein, CDR3 DNA. A D gene is named only where the DNA matches it firmly. Part of the rows lack a size; the others show once, few, many or a class for expanded clones.

.	.	TRBV3-1/TRBV3-2	TRBJ2-5	CASSPTRWETQYF	TGTGCCAGCAGCCCTACCCGGTGGGAGACCCAGTACTTC
.	.	TRBV2	TRBJ1-1	CASRRTGGPNTEAFF	TGTGCCAGCAGAAGGACGGGGGGACCGAACACTGAAGCTTTCTTT
TRBD1	.	TRBV19	TRBJ1-3	CASSLDRETFSGNTIYF	TGTGCCAGTAGTCTAGACAGGGAAACCTTCTCTGGAAACACCATATATTTT
.	.	TRBV6-2/TRBV6-3	TRBJ2-5	CASSCTPPRGTQYF	TGTGCCAGCAGTTGCACTCCCCCAAGAGGGACCCAGTACTTC
.	.	TRBV6-5	TRBJ1-2	CASSYSGVNYGYTF	TGTGCCAGCAGTTACTCCGGGGTCAACTATGGCTACACCTTC
.	.	TRBV9	TRBJ1-6	CASSVDRTRGSYNSPLHF	TGTGCCAGCAGCGTAGACCGAACGCGGGGCTCCTATAATTCACCCCTCCACTTT
.	.	TRBV5-1	TRBJ2-1	CASSPQSFSYNEQFF	TGCGCCAGCAGCCCACAGAGCTTTTCCTACAATGAGCAGTTCTTC
.	once	TRBV19	TRBJ2-2	CASSRDRIGTGELFF	TGTGCCAGTAGTCGCGACAGGATCGGGACCGGGGAGCTGTTTTTT
.	.	TRBV29-1	TRBJ2-1	CSVEVGSGNNEQFF	TGCAGCGTAGAGGTTGGCAGTGGTAACAATGAGCAGTTCTTC
TRBD1	once	TRBV4-1	TRBJ1-1	CASSPRQGAWDTEAFF	TGCGCCAGCAGTCCTAGACAGGGGGCATGGGACACTGAAGCTTTCTTT
TRBD2	.	TRBV7-8	TRBJ2-3	CASRKTGTSGPGGTQYF	TGTGCCAGCAGGAAAACCGGGACTAGCGGCCCCGGCGGTACGCAGTATTTT
.	.	TRBV10-2	TRBJ1-3	CASTTGNSGNTIYF	TGCGCCAGCACAACAGGCAACTCTGGAAACACCATATATTTT
TRBD2	.	TRBV5-1	TRBJ2-1	CASSLFGTSTEQFF	TGCGCCAGCAGCTTGTTCGGGACTAGCACTGAGCAGTTCTTC
.	.	TRBV28	TRBJ2-7	CASSLDSPYEQYF	TGTGCCAGCAGTTTGGACAGTCCTTACGAGCAGTACTTC
.	.	TRBV18	TRBJ2-1	CASSGQISYNEQFF	TGTGCCAGCTCGGGGCAGATTTCCTACAATGAGCAGTTCTTC
TRBD2	.	TRBV10-3	TRBJ2-1	CASHSAGEGYNEQFF	TGTGCCAGCCACAGCGCCGGGGAGGGCTACAATGAGCAGTTCTTC